This T cell receptor beta chain was sequenced for a study of T-cell memory formation after mild COVID-19. Study-wide background: There were largely donor-specific TCR clusters.

TCR alpha and TCR beta cDNA libraries carrying sample barcodes and UMIs came from 5'RACE with constant-segment primers. TCRdb re-derived calls from the 5' RACE reads in MiXCR, one entry per CDR3 protein. Among about 250,000 distinct CDR3 sequences listed, 15% were seen once. This clonotype showed up many times. Its target is not known. CDR1 and CDR2 (germline): LNHDA, SQIVND (reference sequence). The CDR3 contains 14 residues. The ends were cut back, 2 bases at V and 4 bases at J, with 12 bases in the middle. Study-wide points: Clones that got smaller from day 15 to 85 had even CD4/CD8, while clones growing later tipped toward CD4+. Largely, contracting CD4+ clones fell within CM and EM, and contracting CD8+ clones within EMRA.

The clonotype comes from an adult woman who had mild COVID-19 (a few samples of this study predate the infection). Cell type and time point are not known. The sample was PBMCs or a T cell subset sorted from them (not recorded which). The V and J genes are TRBV19 and TRBJ2-7; TRBD1 is a possible D gene (6 bases). The CDR3 here is CASSILPGEYEQYF. The CDR3 coding sequence is TGTGCCAGTAGTATATTGCCAGGGGAATACGAGCAGTACTTC.